The 11 T cell receptor beta chains presented below share a single source sample, sequenced in a study of T cells after yellow fever vaccination. TCRdb analysed the 5' RACE reads with MiXCR anew, one entry per CDR3 protein. The table lists over 300,000 distinct CDR3 sequences, roughly 3.9% of them singletons, with under 30% in the top ten. Here the sequenced sample was PBMCs, taken 5 days after the yellow fever booster vaccination. These receptors were collected from a man younger than 35 who received the YFV17D yellow fever vaccine.

The chain joins TRBV10-3 to TRBJ2-1; D remains unclear. The CDR3 length is 12 residues. CDR1 and CDR2 (germline): ENHRY, SYGVKD. Trimming left V 11 bases short and J 12 bases short, with 20 bases between. The CDR3 loop is CAATSGGSGQFF. CDR3 in DNA: TGTGCCGCCACCTCCGGTGGGTCGGGGCAGTTCTTC.

This clonotype was seen more than once but under ten times. The gene calls are TRBV12-3 or TRBV12-4 and TRBJ2-3; weak D call: TRBD2 (6 bases). There are 15 residues in the CDR3. V gave up 7 bases and J gave up 9 bases, with 23 bases separating them. DNA of the CDR3: TGTGCCAGCATTCTTGGGACTCCGCTAAGGGGAACGCAGTATTTT. This translates into CASILGTPLRGTQYF.

At least ten counts were recorded for this clonotype. The chain combines TRBV7-3 with TRBJ2-2, with 7 bases lining up with TRBD1. The CDR3 runs 15 residues. The germline gives CDR1 SGHTA, CDR2 FQGTGA. After removal of 5 bases from V and 4 bases from J, the junction contained 7 bases not matched to a gene. The DNA for the CDR3 is TGTGCCAGCAGCCCCCGACAGGGCGGCACCGGGGAGCTGTTTTTT. Amino acid sequence: CASSPRQGGTGELFF.

This clonotype was seen only a few times. The chain uses TRBV5-1 and TRBJ2-3, with TRBD2 matching over 8 bases. Germline CDR1 and CDR2: SGHRS and YFSETQ. This CDR3 spans 15 amino acids. Trimming took 2 bases from V and 4 from J; bases not matched to a gene: 6. The CDR3, as DNA: TGCGCCAGCAGCTTCCCCCCGACTAGCGCAGATACGCAGTATTTT. It is translated as CASSFPPTSADTQYF.

V is TRBV10-3 and J is TRBJ2-2; 9 bases map to TRBD1. V shed 4 bases and J 4 bases; nucleotides not matched to a gene: 1. CDR3 length equals 14 residues. Looked up from germline, CDR1 is ENHRY and CDR2 is SYGVKD. The CDR3 region is CAISGTGATGELFF. CDR3 nucleotide sequence: TGTGCCATCAGTGGGACAGGGGCCACCGGGGAGCTGTTTTTT.

This clonotype showed up just a few times. This rearrangement joins TRBV2 to TRBJ1-3, with a possible D match to TRBD1 (6 bases). The germline V and J ends were trimmed by 3 bases and 2 bases, with 8 bases remaining between them. In germline, CDR1 is SNHLY, CDR2 FYNNEI. This CDR3 contains 14 residues. CDR3 region: CASSDDRTGNTIYF. CDR3 sequence (DNA): TGTGCCAGCAGTGACGACAGGACTGGAAACACCATATATTTT.

Ten or more counts support this clonotype. This sequence joins TRBV7-8 and TRBJ2-2, with a weak D call TRBD2 (6 bases). CDR1 is SGHVS, CDR2 FQNEAQ, per germline. This CDR3 has 16 residues. Trimming shortened V by 1 base and J by 2 bases, and 11 bases separated the two germline ends. CDR3 protein: CASSLGSGVNTGELFF. The CDR3 coding sequence is TGTGCCAGCAGCTTAGGCTCGGGGGTCAACACCGGGGAGCTGTTTTTT.

This clonotype was seen at least ten times. This rearrangement joins TRBV7-2 to TRBJ1-1, with D perhaps matching TRBD1 (6 bases). CDR1 and CDR2 (germline): SGHTA, FQGNSA. Trimming pared 7 bases from V and 0 bases from J, leaving 12 bases between. The CDR3 is 14 residues long. CDR3 bases: TGTGCCAGCACACGAGGACAGCTGAACACTGAAGCTTTCTTT. This gives the protein CASTRGQLNTEAFF. Full variable domain (remainder filled in from reference TRBV7-2 and TRBJ1-1): GAGVSQSPSNKVTEKGKDVELRCDPISGHTALYWYRQSLGQGLEFLIYFQGNSAPDKSGLPSDRFSAERTGGSVSTLTIQRTQQEDSAVYLCASTRGQLNTEAFFGQGTRLTVV.

This clonotype was seen repeatedly, ten times or more. The chain carries TRBV12-5 and TRBJ1-2, with TRBD1 matching 7 bases. J gave up 0 bases and V 7 bases, and 11 bases lay outside the gene matches. The length of the CDR3 is 16 residues. Germline values: CDR1 LGHNT, CDR2 FRNRAP. CDR3 bases: TGTGCTAGTGCCCTCCGGACGGGACAGACTAACTATGGCTACACCTTC. Its translation is CASALRTGQTNYGYTF.

This clonotype turned up a few times. The chain uses TRBV4-1 and TRBJ1-2, with a tentative D call TRBD1 (6 bases). The CDR3 contains 14 residues. Germline V gene sequence: CDR1 MGHRA, CDR2 YSYEKL. V was shortened by 1 base and J by 4 bases, with 10 bases between the two germline ends. The CDR3 here is CASSQADSSYGYTF. The CDR3 nucleotides are TGCGCCAGCAGCCAAGCGGACAGTTCCTATGGCTACACCTTC.

V gene TRBV19 combines with J gene TRBJ1-5; D not resolved. The germline V gene has CDR1 LNHDA and CDR2 SQIVND (reference sequence). This CDR3 has 14 residues. Trimming pared 5 bases from V and 3 bases from J, leaving 11 bases between. The CDR3 is CASSAPGHNQPQHF. In nucleotides, the CDR3 is TGTGCCAGTAGTGCCCCGGGTCACAATCAGCCCCAGCATTTT.